This T cell receptor beta chain was sequenced during a study of shared T cell receptors in the human thymus. The CDR3 length is 13 residues. Germline V gene lookup returns CDR1 SNHLY and CDR2 FYNNEI. V lost 1 base and J 7 bases, leaving 8 bases between the germline ends. TCRdb's table, derived via immunoSEQ multiplex PCR, lists solely in-frame clones and lacks some. The sample contains over 650,000 clones, more than 75% of which appear only once. These data also featured in a second study, about human thymus T cells. As that report states: Corrective surgery for congenital heart defects was being performed on the healthy Finnish infants who served as donors.

The sequencing input was thymocytes. The chain employs TRBV2 and TRBJ1-5; D is undetermined. This clonotype originated in a boy in the first two years of life with a congenital heart defect. The CDR3: CASSEVREQPQHF. The DNA for the CDR3 is TGTGCCAGCAGTGAAGTAAGAGAGCAGCCCCAGCATTTT.